This entry lists 32 T cell receptor beta chains sequenced from one sample in a study of cytomegalovirus exposure and HLA in healthy donors. PCR employed 60 Vbeta and 13 Jbeta primers. TCRdb's table, derived via immunoSEQ multiplex PCR, lists solely in-frame clones and lacks some. Found here are about 70,000 clones; the top ten clones hold 2.4%. Sequences were obtained from PBMCs. These receptors were obtained from a female donor in good health and CMV-seropositive.

Worth noting for this clone: Other DNA sequences from this sample encode an identical CDR3 as well. The V and J genes are TRBV4-1 and TRBJ1-3; D is undetermined. The CDR3 runs to 16 residues. Germline V gives CDR1 MGHRA, CDR2 YSYEKL. V was trimmed by 0 bases and J by 0 bases, leaving 9 bases between them. Here the CDR3 reads CASSQDPPGSGNTIYF. The CDR3 nucleotides read TGCGCCAGCAGCCAAGATCCCCCCGGCTCTGGAAACACCATATATTTT.

The rearrangement uses TRBV4-2 and TRBJ1-5; no reliable D call. The CDR3 consists of 18 residues. V was cut by 2 bases and J by 0 bases, with 17 bases left in between. CDR1 and CDR2 (germline): LGHNA, YNFKEQ. Here the CDR3 DNA reads TGTGCCAGCAGCCAAACGGCGGCAGATAGATATAGCAATCAGCCCCAGCATTTT. Residues: CASSQTAADRYSNQPQHF.

This chain joins TRBV5-8 and TRBJ2-7; no clear D. This CDR3 has 15 amino acids. CDR1 SGHTS and CDR2 YDEGEE come from the germline V gene. The germline V and J ends were trimmed by 4 bases and 7 bases, with 21 bases remaining between them. Here the CDR3 reads CASSPETEPAVEQYF. CDR3 sequence (DNA): TGTGCCAGCAGCCCAGAAACAGAACCAGCTGTAGAGCAGTACTTC.

V is TRBV9 and J is TRBJ1-1; D remains unclear. The V gene's germline CDR1 is SGDLS and CDR2 YYNGEE. V lost 4 bases to trimming and J lost 0 bases, with 7 bases between them. The CDR3 is 13 amino acids. The CDR3 here is CASSPGMNTEAFF. The CDR3 DNA follows: TGTGCCAGCAGCCCGGGTATGAACACTGAAGCTTTCTTT.

The V call is TRBV6-5, the J call TRBJ1-5; D not resolved. V lost 0 bases to trimming and J lost 4 bases, with 4 bases between them. The CDR3 length is 13 residues. Germline loops: CDR1 MNHEY, CDR2 SVGAGI. The CDR3 DNA reads as TGTGCCAGCAGTTACTCCCCTAATCAGCCCCAGCATTTT. Its protein product is CASSYSPNQPQHF.

The genes are TRBV19 and TRBJ1-2; possible D gene TRBD1, 6 bases. The CDR3 is 15 amino acids. The germline V gene encodes CDR1 LNHDA and CDR2 SQIVND (reference sequence). With 3 bases removed from V and 0 bases from J, the gap between germline ends came to 11 bases. CDR3 loop: CASSIRTEANYGYTF. The CDR3 nucleotides are TGTGCCAGTAGTATCAGGACAGAAGCTAACTATGGCTACACCTTC.

This chain joins TRBV10-3 and TRBJ1-4; 9 positions agree with TRBD1. CDR3 length: 13 residues. With V trimmed by 8 bases and J by 7 bases, 5 bases remained unmatched. Germline V gene lookup returns CDR1 ENHRY and CDR2 SYGVKD. The CDR3 DNA sequence: TGTGCCATCCGGAGGGACAGGGCTGAAAAACTGTTTTTT. Translation: CAIRRDRAEKLFF.

The chain combines TRBV28 with TRBJ2-1; 8 bases match TRBD1. With V trimmed by 6 bases and J by 3 bases, 7 bases remained unmatched. Germline V CDR1 and CDR2: MDHEN, SYDVKM. The CDR3 spans 15 residues. CDR3 residues: CASSSGQDYYNEQFF. CDR3 DNA: TGTGCCAGCAGCTCGGGACAGGACTACTACAATGAGCAGTTCTTC.

J is TRBJ2-3 and V is TRBV13; the match to TRBD1 covers 9 bases. V gave up 8 bases and J gave up 0 bases; unmatched junction bases: 3. The V gene's germline CDR1 is PRHDT and CDR2 FYEKMQ (reference sequence). This CDR3 has 14 amino acids. The CDR3 region has the DNA TGTGCCAGCCTGGACAGGGGTAGCACAGATACGCAGTATTTT. It encodes CASLDRGSTDTQYF.

The V call is TRBV7-2, the J call TRBJ2-7; D might be TRBD2 (5 bases). Germline V CDR1 and CDR2: SGHTA, FQGNSA. Trimming removed 4 bases at V and 2 bases at J, with 15 bases between. There are 15 residues in the CDR3. CDR3: CASSSKGLRTYEQYF. Written as DNA, the CDR3 is TGTGCCAGCAGCTCTAAAGGACTCCGGACCTACGAGCAGTACTTC.

The rearrangement uses TRBV27 and TRBJ2-1; 9 bases are shared with TRBD1. The germline V gene has CDR1 MNHEY and CDR2 SMNVEV (reference sequence). CDR3 length: 16 residues. J was trimmed by 8 bases and V by 3 bases; bases with no gene match: 11. The DNA of the CDR3 is TGTGCCAGCAGTTTTTCGGGACAGGGTTATCCCGATGAGCAGTTCTTC. Translation gives CASSFSGQGYPDEQFF.

The chain carries TRBV4-1 and TRBJ2-2, with 11 bases identical to TRBD2. J was trimmed by 5 bases and V by 0 bases; bases with no gene match: 8. The CDR3 contains 18 residues. Germline CDR1 is MGHRA and CDR2 is YSYEKL. CDR3 in amino acids: CASSQDPLAGGITGELFF. CDR3 bases: TGCGCCAGCAGCCAAGACCCTCTAGCGGGAGGAATAACCGGGGAGCTGTTTTTT.

The V gene is TRBV10-3, the J gene TRBJ1-2, with D perhaps matching TRBD1 (6 bases). V lost 4 bases to trimming and J lost 5 bases, with 8 bases between them. CDR3 size: 12 residues. The germline gives CDR1 ENHRY, CDR2 SYGVKD. The CDR3 nucleotides are TGTGCCATCAGTGTCAGGGGTTATGGCTACACCTTC. It specifies CAISVRGYGYTF.

The J gene is TRBJ2-1, the V gene TRBV4-1; 8 nucleotides agree with TRBD2. The CDR3 is made up of 14 amino acids. The V gene's germline CDR1 is MGHRA and CDR2 YSYEKL. The J segment lost 4 bases and the V segment lost 5 bases, leaving 4 bases of the junction unmatched. CDR3 sequence: CASSVGGRYNEQFF. For the CDR3, the DNA is TGCGCCAGCAGCGTCGGCGGGAGGTACAATGAGCAGTTCTTC.

The chain joins TRBV5-6 to TRBJ2-3, with D perhaps matching TRBD1 (6 bases). The length of the CDR3 is 13 residues. V was cut by 5 bases and J by 3 bases, with 10 bases left in between. Germline CDR1 is SGHDT and CDR2 is YYEEEE. The CDR3 protein is CASSFTGTDTQYF. The CDR3 DNA sequence: TGTGCCAGCAGTTTCACAGGGACAGATACGCAGTATTTT.

The chain employs TRBV5-8 and TRBJ2-3; 10 positions match TRBD1. The ends lost 5 bases at V and 2 bases at J; junction bases unmatched: 8. This CDR3 comprises 16 residues. Germline lookup yields CDR1 SGHTS and CDR2 YDEGEE. The DNA for the CDR3 is TGTGCCAGCAGTTGGGAGACAGGGGGCTTCACAGATACGCAGTATTTT. This encodes CASSWETGGFTDTQYF.

This chain connects TRBV5-4 to TRBJ1-2, with D tentatively TRBD1 (5 bases). Per the germline V gene, CDR1 is SGHNT and CDR2 is YYREEE (reference sequence). V dropped 4 bases and J dropped 1 base, with 14 bases sitting between them. The CDR3 extends over 15 amino acids. The CDR3 DNA follows: TGTGCCAGCAGCCTAGGACAATGGGGTAACTATGGCTACACCTTC. It codes for CASSLGQWGNYGYTF.

This chain joins TRBV5-1 and TRBJ1-1, with TRBD1 as a possible D gene (6 bases). The germline V and J ends were trimmed by 0 bases and 0 bases, with 18 bases remaining between them. The CDR3 is 18 amino acids. Germline V gene sequence: CDR1 SGHRS, CDR2 YFSETQ. The CDR3 loop is CASSLEGLQGTLNTEAFF. In DNA form, the CDR3 reads TGCGCCAGCAGCTTGGAGGGCCTACAGGGTACTTTGAACACTGAAGCTTTCTTT.

The chain recombines TRBV30 with TRBJ2-3, with a possible D match to TRBD1 (5 bases). Trimming took 0 bases from V and 3 from J, leaving 25 bases between them. The CDR3 has 19 residues. From germline, CDR1 is GTSNPN and CDR2 SVGIG (reference sequence). CDR3 amino acids: CAWSVAGYGGDWSTDTQYF. The CDR3 DNA is TGTGCCTGGAGTGTAGCAGGGTACGGTGGCGATTGGAGTACAGATACGCAGTATTTT.

The genes are TRBV4-1 and TRBJ1-2; D possibly corresponds to TRBD1 (5 bases). Germline V gene lookup returns CDR1 MGHRA and CDR2 YSYEKL. V lost 5 bases and J lost 3, with 13 bases in between. CDR3 length: 14 amino acids. CDR3 sequence: CASSSGGDYYGYTF. As DNA, the CDR3 is TGCGCCAGCAGCTCCGGGGGGGATTACTATGGCTACACCTTC.

The chain links TRBV9 to TRBJ1-1; D gene ambiguous. This CDR3 region has 15 residues. CDR1 and CDR2 from the germline V gene are SGDLS and YYNGEE. Deletions cut 3 bases from V and 0 bases from J, with 12 bases between. DNA for the CDR3: TGTGCCAGCAGCGGCGATTTTCTCATGAACACTGAAGCTTTCTTT. This translates into CASSGDFLMNTEAFF.

The rearrangement joins TRBV5-1 to TRBJ1-1; 8 nucleotides match TRBD1. The germline V gene has CDR1 SGHRS and CDR2 YFSETQ. The J segment lost 7 bases and the V segment lost 4 bases, leaving 6 bases of the junction unmatched. This CDR3 comprises 13 residues. The CDR3 region has the DNA TGCGCCAGCAGCGTGCAGGGGGCTGGTGAAGCTTTCTTT. As protein: CASSVQGAGEAFF.

This chain uses TRBV5-4 with TRBJ1-4; D is uncertain. Germline CDR1 reads SGHNT; CDR2 reads YYREEE (reference sequence). The CDR3 has 14 amino acids. Trimming pared 0 bases from V and 7 bases from J, leaving 10 bases between. CDR3 region: CASSLGGGREKLFF. The CDR3 DNA is TGTGCCAGCAGCTTGGGTGGAGGGCGTGAAAAACTGTTTTTT. The full variable domain, in which reference TRBV5-4 and TRBJ1-4 provide the parts outside the CDR3, is ETGVTQSPTHLIKTRGQQVTLRCSSQSGHNTVSWYQQALGQGPQFIFQYYREEENGRGNFPPRFSGLQFPNYSSELNVNALELDDSALYLCASSLGGGREKLFFGSGTQLSVL.

The rearrangement joins TRBV10-2 to TRBJ2-2; 10 bases fit TRBD1. The germline V gene encodes CDR1 WSHSY and CDR2 SAAADI. This CDR3 comprises 15 residues. J lost 5 bases, V lost 5 bases, and 5 bases had no gene match. The CDR3 region has the DNA TGCGCCAGCAGTCGACAGGGGGCGGGGACCGGGGAGCTGTTTTTT. Its translation: CASSRQGAGTGELFF.

This chain uses TRBV18 with TRBJ1-3, with D unclear. V gave up 1 base and J gave up 4 bases, with 8 bases separating them. This CDR3 region has 14 residues. The V gene's germline CDR1 is KGHSH and CDR2 LQKENI. The CDR3 DNA reads TGTGCCAGCTCACCACTAGTCGGGGGAAACACCATATATTTT. Its protein product is CASSPLVGGNTIYF.

V usage is TRBV5-1 and J usage is TRBJ1-6; 7 bases match TRBD1. This CDR3 has 13 residues. Germline V CDR1 and CDR2: SGHRS, YFSETQ. With 2 bases clipped from V and 10 bases from J, the junction kept 3 bases outside the gene matches. CDR3 in amino acids: CASSLTGESPLHF. The DNA of the CDR3 is TGCGCCAGCAGCTTAACAGGGGAATCACCCCTCCACTTT.

The V and J genes are TRBV4-2 and TRBJ2-2; TRBD2 agrees at 10 bases. Germline CDR1 LGHNA, CDR2 YNFKEQ. After removal of 0 bases from V and 2 bases from J, the junction contained 6 bases not matched to a gene. This CDR3 contains 18 residues. The CDR3 DNA follows: TGTGCCAGCAGCCAAGAAGGAAGCGGGGGGGCCAACACCGGGGAGCTGTTTTTT. It is translated as CASSQEGSGGANTGELFF.

This chain links TRBV9 with TRBJ2-2; D might be TRBD1 (5 bases). The CDR3 length is 15 residues. Trimming stripped 0 bases from V and 1 base from J, with 7 bases between. From germline, CDR1 is SGDLS and CDR2 YYNGEE. CDR3 loop: CASSVEGVNTGELFF. The CDR3 region has the DNA TGTGCCAGCAGCGTAGAAGGGGTGAACACCGGGGAGCTGTTTTTT.

V gene TRBV7-2 combines with J gene TRBJ2-1, with 8 bases aligning to TRBD2. CDR1 SGHTA and CDR2 FQGNSA come from the germline V gene. The CDR3 extends over 16 amino acids. Germline trimming cut 0 bases from V and 7 bases from J; bases unmatched to any gene: 8. DNA for the CDR3: TGTGCCAGCAGCTTAGCGGGTGGGACTAGTAATAATGAGCAGTTCTTC. This codes for CASSLAGGTSNNEQFF.

The rearrangement uses TRBV5-6 and TRBJ1-6, with 8 bases fitting TRBD1. The CDR3 sequence is 15 residues long. CDR1 and CDR2 (germline): SGHDT, YYEEEE. V lost 2 bases, J lost 5 bases, and 3 bases stayed unmatched. For the CDR3, the DNA is TGTGCCAGCAGCTTAGGACAGGGCCATAATTCACCCCTCCACTTT. Translation gives CASSLGQGHNSPLHF.

The rearrangement joins TRBV10-1 to TRBJ1-1; the match to TRBD1 covers 8 bases. The CDR3 is 13 residues long. V shed 6 bases, J shed 3 bases, and the junction held 3 bases outside the gene matches. Germline V gene lookup returns CDR1 WNHNN and CDR2 SYGVQD (reference sequence). CDR3 DNA: TGCGCCAGCAGGAAACAGGGGGACACTGAAGCTTTCTTT. As protein: CASRKQGDTEAFF.

This clone shows up as medium-sized by frequency. This sequence joins TRBV6-1 and TRBJ2-1; 7 positions match TRBD1. Germline loops: CDR1 MNHNS, CDR2 SASEGT. The V segment lost 4 bases and the J segment 5 bases; nucleotides outside the gene matches: 5. The CDR3 runs 14 residues. CDR3 sequence (DNA): TGTGCCAGCAGTGCCGGACAGGAACACAATGAGCAGTTCTTC. Translation: CASSAGQEHNEQFF.